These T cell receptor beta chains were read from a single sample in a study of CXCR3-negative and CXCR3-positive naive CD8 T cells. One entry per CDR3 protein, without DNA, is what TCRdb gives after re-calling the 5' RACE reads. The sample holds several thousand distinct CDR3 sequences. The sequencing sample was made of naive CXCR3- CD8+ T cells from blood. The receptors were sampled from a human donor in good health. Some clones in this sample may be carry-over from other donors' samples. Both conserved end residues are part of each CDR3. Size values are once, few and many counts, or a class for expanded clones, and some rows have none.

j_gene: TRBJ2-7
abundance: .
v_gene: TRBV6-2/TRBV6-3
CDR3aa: CASIGRSYEQYF

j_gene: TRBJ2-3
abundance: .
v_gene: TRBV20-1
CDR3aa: CSASRVSGGAADTQYF

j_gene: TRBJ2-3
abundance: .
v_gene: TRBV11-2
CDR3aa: CASSLGMSTDTQYF

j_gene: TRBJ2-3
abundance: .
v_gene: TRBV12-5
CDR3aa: CASGLVVTAGTTDTQYF

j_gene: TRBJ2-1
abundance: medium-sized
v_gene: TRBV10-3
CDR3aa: CAISVTGESYNEQFF

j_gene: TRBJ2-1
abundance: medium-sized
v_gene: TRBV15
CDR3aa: CATSRTSGSRYEQFF

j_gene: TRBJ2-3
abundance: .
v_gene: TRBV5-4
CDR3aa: CASSLATGMGRTDTQYF

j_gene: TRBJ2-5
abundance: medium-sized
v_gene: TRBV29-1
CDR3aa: CSVELAGEEGETQYF

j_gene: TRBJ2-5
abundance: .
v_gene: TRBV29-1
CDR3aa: CSVEMTSKETQYF

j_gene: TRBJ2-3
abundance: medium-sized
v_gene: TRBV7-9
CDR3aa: CASSLASSGRDTDTQYF

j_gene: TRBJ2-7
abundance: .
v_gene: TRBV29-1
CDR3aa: CSARIGQGYEQYF